Described below is a single T cell receptor beta chain sequence and its context. The antigen is undetermined. These data come from a study of CD4 T cells in relation to SARS-CoV-2 and coronaviruses. Study overall: ViraFEST: approximately 10-day antigen culture of PBMCs, then TCR beta CDR3 sequencing. Study observations and caveats: The cross-reactivity analysis covered only spike protein, not other viral proteins.

Profiled with immunoSEQ multiplex PCR; TCRdb holds only in-frame clones, not every one. The sample lists 27,000 or so clones; 73% were seen once. Unexposed donor CD4+ T cells date from about 2011-2018, before the COVID-19 pandemic. CD4+ T cells were isolated from the cells after 10 days of culture. Fresh IL-2 medium replaced half the medium on days 3 and 7. Germline loops: CDR1 SGHTA, CDR2 FQGNSA. The CDR3 is 14 amino acids. Trimming stripped 7 bases from V and 0 bases from J, with 12 bases between. The chain carries TRBV7-2 and TRBJ1-1; no firm D call. Sequencing used CD4+ T cells from PBMCs, cultured in vitro. The TCR originated in a human donor in good health. The CDR3 loop is CASNPQNMNTEAFF. As DNA, the CDR3 is TGTGCCAGCAATCCGCAGAACATGAACACTGAAGCTTTCTTT.